This passage covers 25 T cell receptor beta chains from one sample sequenced in a study of blood T cell repertoires in COVID-19. The protocol was immunoSEQ multiplex PCR, while the TCRdb copy is restricted to in-frame clones and leaves out a portion. In the table there are 350,000 or so clones, 89% of which are singletons. Sequencing was carried out using peripheral blood. These receptors originate from a woman between 55 and 75 years old with COVID-19, enrolled during active disease.

This clone was detected only once. The chain links TRBV5-1 to TRBJ2-5; 10 nucleotides line up with TRBD1. Germline-derived CDR1 and CDR2 are SGHRS and YFSETQ. With V trimmed by 4 bases and J by 5 bases, 8 bases remained unmatched. There are 15 residues in the CDR3. CDR3 sequence: CASSVVGTGAETQYF. CDR3 bases: TGCGCCAGCAGCGTGGTGGGGACAGGGGCGGAGACCCAGTACTTC.

The rearrangement joins TRBV15 to TRBJ2-1; D perhaps matches TRBD1 (6 bases). V was clipped by 5 bases and J by 10 bases, with 12 bases between them. This CDR3 comprises 12 residues. The V gene's germline CDR1 is LNHNV and CDR2 YYDKDF (reference sequence). The CDR3 loop reads CATSPRGGEQFF. The CDR3 bases are TGTGCCACCAGCCCCCGAGGGGGAGAGCAGTTCTTC.

J is TRBJ2-6 and V is TRBV7-2; the D gene is possibly TRBD2 (5 bases). The germline gives CDR1 SGHTA, CDR2 FQGNSA. The CDR3 covers 13 residues. V was shortened by 8 bases and J by 2 bases, with 7 bases between the two germline ends. CDR3 in DNA: TGTGCCAGCGCGGGTACTGGGGCCAACGTCCTGACTTTC. Its protein is CASAGTGANVLTF.

The V gene is TRBV19, the J gene TRBJ2-2; TRBD2 agrees at 7 bases. The CDR3 consists of 13 residues. Trimming cost V 4 bases and J 6 bases; bases outside gene matches: 2. Germline CDR1 is LNHDA and CDR2 is SQIVND (reference sequence). As DNA, the CDR3 is TGTGCCAGTAGTAGGGCGGGGGCCGGGGAGCTGTTTTTT. Translated: CASSRAGAGELFF.

The chain is built from TRBV29-1 and TRBJ1-5, with D uncertain. The CDR3 is 12 residues long. Per germline, CDR1 SQVTM and CDR2 ANQGSEA. V lost 7 bases and J lost 2, with 9 bases in between. CDR3 in amino acids: CSAAVGNQPQHF. In DNA form, the CDR3 reads TGCAGCGCGGCCGTTGGCAATCAGCCCCAGCATTTT.

This CDR3 is CASSLTSSDTQYF. In DNA form, the CDR3 reads TGCGCCAGCAGCCTGACTAGCAGTGATACGCAGTATTTT. This chain uses TRBV5-1 with TRBJ2-3, with TRBD2 matching 7 bases. The CDR3 has 13 residues. The germline V gene has CDR1 SGHRS and CDR2 YFSETQ. The V and J ends lost 4 bases and 6 bases, in that order; junction bases with no gene match: 5.

Here the CDR3 reads CASSPGTGANVLTF. The CDR3 region has the DNA TGCGCCAGCAGCCCGGGAACTGGGGCCAACGTCCTGACTTTC. The chain employs TRBV5-1 and TRBJ2-6, with a tentative D call TRBD2 (5 bases). Germline V lookup: CDR1 SGHRS, CDR2 YFSETQ. V shed 4 bases and J shed 2 bases, with 7 bases lying between them. This CDR3 spans 14 amino acids.

The V and J genes are TRBV4-2 and TRBJ1-2; 7 bases fit TRBD1. This CDR3 comprises 13 residues. The junction had 5 bases not matched to a gene; V was cut back by 7 bases and J by 3 bases. CDR1 and CDR2 (germline): LGHNA, YNFKEQ. The CDR3 loop reads CASNPGGDYGYTF. CDR3 DNA sequence: TGTGCCAGCAACCCAGGGGGTGACTATGGCTACACCTTC.

The chain employs TRBV3-1 (or the pseudogene TRBV3-2) and TRBJ1-1; a weak D match, TRBD1 (6 bases). The CDR3 loop spans 16 amino acids. V was cut by 4 bases and J by 0 bases, with 15 bases left in between. Per germline, CDR1 LGHDT and CDR2 YNNKEL (reference sequence). Here the CDR3 reads CASSRLGQLMNTEAFF. The CDR3 region has the DNA TGTGCCAGCAGCCGATTAGGACAGCTCATGAACACTGAAGCTTTCTTT.

This rearrangement joins TRBV5-1 to TRBJ1-2; D ambiguous. Trimming pared 7 bases from V and 0 bases from J, leaving 10 bases between. This CDR3 is 13 amino acids long. From germline, CDR1 is SGHRS and CDR2 YFSETQ. CDR3 DNA: TGCGCCAGCGGTGTCGACTCTAACTATGGCTACACCTTC. It translates to CASGVDSNYGYTF.

The rearrangement joins TRBV10-1 to TRBJ1-4; 8 positions agree with TRBD1. V lost 6 bases and J lost 3; bases outside the gene matches: 12. Germline V gives CDR1 WNHNN, CDR2 SYGVQD (reference sequence). The CDR3 is made up of 17 amino acids. For the CDR3, the DNA is TGCGCCAGCAGGACCTTTAGGCAGGGGGCGGCTAATGAAAAACTGTTTTTT. This sequence encodes CASRTFRQGAANEKLFF.

CDR3: CASTLQGSAFDGYTF. The CDR3 region has the DNA TGCGCCAGCACCCTACAGGGTTCTGCTTTCGATGGCTACACCTTC. The J gene is TRBJ1-2, the V gene TRBV5-1; TRBD1 might be the D (6 bases). The CDR3 runs to 15 residues. The germline gives CDR1 SGHRS, CDR2 YFSETQ. V lost 6 bases and J lost 6, with 21 bases in between.

This clone was detected only once. The chain recombines TRBV5-1 with TRBJ2-1; the match to TRBD1 covers 9 bases. Trimming removed 2 bases from V and 4 bases from J; junction bases left unmatched: 7. Germline lookup yields CDR1 SGHRS and CDR2 YFSETQ. The CDR3 loop spans 16 amino acids. The CDR3, as DNA: TGCGCCAGCAGCTTTATGACGGGACAGGGTTACAATGAGCAGTTCTTC. Protein product: CASSFMTGQGYNEQFF.

This rearrangement joins TRBV5-1 to TRBJ2-5; 10 bases align to TRBD1. This CDR3 comprises 16 residues. After removal of 4 bases from V and 3 bases from J, the junction contained 9 bases not matched to a gene. Germline CDR1 SGHRS, CDR2 YFSETQ. CDR3: CASSRSEGQGKETQYF. CDR3 nucleotide sequence: TGCGCCAGCAGCCGATCTGAGGGACAGGGGAAAGAGACCCAGTACTTC.

This clone appeared a single time. The chain carries TRBV30 and TRBJ1-2; TRBD1 matches at 8 bases. The ends lost 1 base at V and 7 bases at J; junction bases unmatched: 5. Germline V CDR1 and CDR2: GTSNPN, SVGIG (reference sequence). This CDR3 is built from 13 residues. The CDR3 coding sequence is TGTGCCTGGAGTGGGACAGGGTTGGGTGGCTACACCTTC. This codes for CAWSGTGLGGYTF.

V and J are TRBV6-5 and TRBJ1-6, with a possible D match to TRBD1 (5 bases). V was shortened by 0 bases and J by 6 bases, with 9 bases between the two germline ends. This CDR3 comprises 15 residues. Germline CDR1 MNHEY, CDR2 SVGAGI. Here the CDR3 DNA reads TGTGCCAGCAGTTACTCCTGGCAGGGTAATTCACCCCTCCACTTT. This sequence encodes CASSYSWQGNSPLHF.

The chain recombines TRBV5-1 with TRBJ1-5; the D gene is possibly TRBD1 (5 bases). Germline loops: CDR1 SGHRS, CDR2 YFSETQ. The CDR3 contains 14 residues. Trimming took off 8 bases at V and 7 bases at J, with 19 bases between the two ends. Here the CDR3 reads CARGTASPWQPQHF. The CDR3 region has the DNA TGCGCCAGAGGGACTGCCTCCCCGTGGCAGCCCCAGCATTTT.

The chain combines TRBV10-3 with TRBJ1-6; unclear D gene. V lost 4 bases to trimming and J lost 10 bases, with 14 bases between them. The CDR3 is 14 residues long. Germline values: CDR1 ENHRY, CDR2 SYGVKD. CDR3 nucleotide sequence: TGTGCCATCAGTGCGATAGGAGCTGGATCACCCCTCCACTTT. Translating gives CAISAIGAGSPLHF.

This chain uses TRBV7-9 with TRBJ2-3; the D is unclear. V was pared by 8 bases and J by 5 bases, with 11 bases between. The CDR3 sequence is 12 residues long. Germline V CDR1 and CDR2: SEHNR, FQNEAQ (reference sequence). The CDR3 loop reads CASEDRGDTQYF. Written as DNA, the CDR3 is TGTGCCAGCGAGGATCGCGGAGATACGCAGTATTTT.

Here the CDR3 DNA reads TGTGCCAGCACGACAGGGGGCACCACTGAAGCTTTCTTT. Its translation: CASTTGGTTEAFF. This chain joins TRBV3-1 (or the pseudogene TRBV3-2) and TRBJ1-1; TRBD1 aligns across 10 bases. V lost 7 bases and J lost 4; bases outside the gene matches: 3. CDR3 length: 13 amino acids. Per germline, CDR1 LGHDT and CDR2 YNNKEL (reference sequence).

The rearrangement joins TRBV5-1 to TRBJ1-1, with D unclear. Germline V CDR1 and CDR2: SGHRS, YFSETQ. The CDR3 contains 15 residues. V was shortened by 4 bases and J by 4 bases, with 17 bases between the two germline ends. CDR3 coding DNA: TGCGCCAGCAGCCCGGGAGGGCTGGGGAGCACTGAAGCTTTCTTT. Translating gives CASSPGGLGSTEAFF.

The V gene is TRBV5-5, the J gene TRBJ1-2; D unclear. Per the germline V gene, CDR1 is SGHKS and CDR2 is YYEKEE (reference sequence). The CDR3 runs 14 residues. Trimming cost V 1 base and J 10 bases, with 17 bases left between them. CDR3 protein: CASSLSTIGDSYTF. The CDR3 bases are TGTGCCAGCAGCTTGTCGACGATAGGAGATTCCTACACCTTC.

The chain recombines TRBV5-1 with TRBJ2-1; possibly TRBD1 for D (6 bases). The V and J ends lost 5 bases and 4 bases respectively, with 13 bases between them. CDR3 length equals 14 residues. Germline CDR1 and CDR2: SGHRS and YFSETQ. CDR3 DNA sequence: TGCGCCAGCAGGGACAGATTTACTTACAATGAGCAGTTCTTC. Protein sequence: CASRDRFTYNEQFF.

J is TRBJ1-4 and V is TRBV5-1, with 11 bases aligning to TRBD1. This CDR3 comprises 15 residues. The germline V gene has CDR1 SGHRS and CDR2 YFSETQ. J lost 12 bases, V lost 5 bases, and 12 bases had no gene match. In DNA form, the CDR3 reads TGCGCCAGCAGTGTGGCCGGACAGGGGGCGACCCAACTGTTTTTT. This translates into CASSVAGQGATQLFF.

V is TRBV24-1 and J is TRBJ2-6; possible D gene TRBD1, 6 bases. This CDR3 comprises 15 residues. V lost 9 bases and J 4 bases, leaving 15 bases between the germline ends. CDR1 is KGHDR and CDR2 is SFDVKD in the germline V gene. Here the CDR3 DNA reads TGTGCCACCGCGCTAACAGGGTCGGGGGCCAACGTCCTGACTTTC. This encodes CATALTGSGANVLTF.